The T cell receptor (beta chain) under discussion was sequenced for a study of CXCR3-negative and CXCR3-positive naive CD8 T cells. General study points: TRB CDR3 properties served as the basis for inferring TCR strength, and surface CD5 was comparable between naive subsets. Against CXCR3-negative naive cells, CXCR3-positive naive cells showed more hydrophobic TRB CDR3s.

Every CD8+ T cell subset underwent triplicate sorting at around 280,000 cells apiece. As to this clonotype: Its cognate antigen is unknown.

It was by 5' RACE with UMI labels that the TRB cDNA libraries were prepared. TCRdb re-called the 5' RACE reads and gives one entry per CDR3 protein, without DNA. The listing contains tens of thousands of distinct CDR3 sequences. Sequenced: naive CXCR3+ CD8+ T cells from blood. As to subset: CD45RO-CCR7+CD27+CD95- naive CD8+ T cells expressing CXCR3 (TNR3+). The sequence was collected from a human donor in good health. Some clones in this sample may be carry-over from other donors' samples.

CDR3 sequence reads: CASSFCSENRSSYNSPLHF. V gene TRBV7-3 combines with J gene TRBJ1-6. Germline V gene sequence: CDR1 SGHTA, CDR2 FQGTGA. The CDR3 covers 19 residues.